The rows below give T cell receptor beta chains drawn from one sample of a study of immune evolution from preneoplasia to lung adenocarcinoma. The repertoire was sequenced with immunoSEQ multiplex PCR; TCRdb's copy has only in-frame clones and lacks some. The data contain some 16,000 clones, approximately 86% of them singletons. The sequenced sample consisted of FFPE invasive lung adenocarcinoma tissue. The origin of the receptors is a person aged 70 to 80 with invasive lung adenocarcinoma. The conserved cysteine and the conserved F or W are not part of the CDR3 here.

v_gene,len,j_gene,CDR3aa
TRBV2,11,TRBJ2-7,ASRASGPYEQY
TRBV6-6,14,TRBJ1-5,ASSYSTGGGGQPQH
TRBV7-9,10,TRBJ2-7,ASSLQGYEQY
TRBV15,11,TRBJ2-7,ATSTGGRGEQY
TRBV27,14,TRBJ2-7,ASPVSLGQWTYEQY
TRBV2,11,TRBJ1-2,ASSTGSGYGYT
TRBV2,12,TRBJ1-4,ASSAQPTWEKLF
TRBV6-1,13,TRBJ1-5,ASSGKRNSNQPQH
TRBV5-6,12,TRBJ1-5,ASSALTGDQPQH
TRBV6-1,13,TRBJ1-1,ASSEYGGRKTEAF
TRBV5-1,13,TRBJ1-1,ASSYLGQGDTEAF
TRBV27,14,TRBJ2-3,ASSLWQGFSTDTQY
TRBV19,11,TRBJ2-7,ATKGPTSYEQY